This T cell receptor (beta chain) emerged from a study of T-cell memory formation after mild COVID-19. TCRdb redid the calling of the 5' RACE reads with MiXCR, one entry per CDR3 protein. The data contain under 650,000 distinct CDR3 sequences, roughly 18% of them singletons. Findings and limits, study-wide: Pre-infection memory carried some responding clones, suggesting that cross-reactive memory joined.

As for this clonotype: The antigen remains undetermined.

The CDR3 length is 16 residues. Per germline, CDR1 MNHNY and CDR2 SVGAGI (reference sequence). V trimming: 6 bases; J trimming: 1 base; junction bases outside the gene matches: 9. The chain couples TRBV6-6 to TRBJ2-3; 8 nucleotides match TRBD1. Material for sequencing was PBMCs or a T cell subset sorted from them (not recorded which). This receptor was obtained from an adult woman who had mild COVID-19 (a few samples of this study predate the infection). Cell type and time point are not known. CDR3 loop: CASSSGQVRGTDTQYF. Written as DNA, the CDR3 is TGTGCCAGCAGCTCGGGACAGGTCAGGGGCACAGATACGCAGTATTTT.